The 13 T cell receptor beta chains below were found in one sample sequenced in a study of T cell responses to AZD1222 COVID-19 vaccine. Data came from immunoSEQ multiplex PCR; TCRdb stores just in-frame clones and leaves some out. Here the sample spans around 100,000 clones, about 90% being singletons. This specimen was peripheral blood, taken on day 0 of AZD1222 vaccination. The receptors shown here come from an adult in good health.

V usage is TRBV10-3 and J usage is TRBJ1-2; D not resolved. The CDR3 spans 16 residues. CDR1 and CDR2 from the germline V gene are ENHRY and SYGVKD. V shed 0 bases and J shed 5 bases, with 16 bases lying between them. The CDR3 DNA follows: TGTGCCATCAGTGAGTCGAGGGAGGGTTCACAGTATGGCTACACCTTC. Residues: CAISESREGSQYGYTF.

The chain recombines TRBV10-3 with TRBJ2-7, with 8 bases fitting TRBD1. Germline V gene data show CDR1 as ENHRY and CDR2 as SYGVKD. The CDR3 spans 15 residues. The ends lost 6 bases at V and 0 bases at J; junction bases unmatched: 7. The CDR3 loop is CAISADRVASYEQYF. The CDR3 DNA reads TGTGCCATCAGCGCGGACAGGGTGGCCTCCTACGAGCAGTACTTC.

This sequence joins TRBV30 and TRBJ2-1; 13 bases agree with TRBD2. V trimming: 6 bases; J trimming: 8 bases; junction bases outside the gene matches: 10. Germline CDR1 is GTSNPN and CDR2 is SVGIG (reference sequence). CDR3 length: 15 amino acids. The CDR3 reads CACWLGLAGAHEQFF. The CDR3 DNA follows: TGTGCCTGCTGGCTCGGACTAGCGGGAGCCCATGAGCAGTTCTTC.

This sequence joins TRBV6-5 and TRBJ2-1, with unresolved D. CDR1 and CDR2 (germline): MNHEY, SVGAGI. The CDR3 has 15 residues. V lost 2 bases and J 5 bases, leaving 13 bases between the germline ends. CDR3 sequence (DNA): TGTGCCAGCAGTTACGGGTATCTTCGGGACAATGAGCAGTTCTTC. Its protein product is CASSYGYLRDNEQFF.

The V call is TRBV18, the J call TRBJ2-1; D might be TRBD2 (6 bases). CDR3 length equals 16 residues. Trimming left V 1 base short and J 2 bases short, with 12 bases between. The germline V gene has CDR1 KGHSH and CDR2 LQKENI. The CDR3 DNA reads as TGTGCCAGCTCACCACAGCGCGGGACCGCCTACAATGAGCAGTTCTTC. This gives the protein CASSPQRGTAYNEQFF. Filled out from reference TRBV18 and TRBJ2-1, the complete variable domain reads NAGVMQNPRHLVRRRGQEARLRCSPMKGHSHVYWYRQLPEEGLKFMVYLQKENIIDESGMPKERFSAEFPKEGPSILRIQQVVRGDSAAYFCASSPQRGTAYNEQFFGPGTRLTVL.

The CDR3 loop is CAISESGQSSYNEQFF. The CDR3 bases are TGTGCCATCAGTGAGTCGGGGCAGAGCTCCTACAATGAGCAGTTCTTC. The V gene is TRBV10-3, the J gene TRBJ2-1; D perhaps matches TRBD1 (5 bases). CDR3 length: 16 amino acids. The V end lost 0 bases, the J end lost 0 bases, and 9 bases lay between the germline ends. Germline V gives CDR1 ENHRY, CDR2 SYGVKD.

The chain combines TRBV19 with TRBJ2-7; 10 bases fit TRBD1. Germline V lookup: CDR1 LNHDA, CDR2 SQIVND (reference sequence). The trim removed 6 bases at V and 6 bases at J, leaving 8 bases unmatched. CDR3 length equals 14 residues. The CDR3 coding sequence is TGTGCCAGTAGCCGCGGGACAGGGGCTTTCGAGCAGTACTTC. This codes for CASSRGTGAFEQYF.

This chain uses TRBV3-1 (or the pseudogene TRBV3-2) with TRBJ2-5, with D possibly being TRBD1 (6 bases). Germline V gene lookup returns CDR1 LGHDT and CDR2 YNNKEL (reference sequence). The CDR3 is 14 residues long. The V end was cut by 6 bases, the J end by 4 bases, with 15 bases between. The CDR3 is CASRHVGGRETQYF. CDR3 nucleotide sequence: TGTGCCAGCAGACACGTAGGGGGTCGAGAGACCCAGTACTTC.

V and J are TRBV5-1 and TRBJ1-1, with 10 positions matching TRBD1. CDR1 is SGHRS, CDR2 YFSETQ, per germline. This CDR3 region has 17 residues. The V and J ends lost 4 bases and 0 bases, in that order; junction bases with no gene match: 9. The CDR3 nucleotides read TGCGCCAGCAGCCTGGACAGGGGGTTTGTGTTGAACACTGAAGCTTTCTTT. Translating it yields CASSLDRGFVLNTEAFF.

The rearrangement joins TRBV3-1 (or the pseudogene TRBV3-2) to TRBJ1-1, with a tentative D call TRBD1 (6 bases). From germline, CDR1 is LGHDT and CDR2 YNNKEL (reference sequence). V dropped 2 bases and J dropped 4 bases, with 17 bases sitting between them. The CDR3 covers 16 residues. CDR3 residues: CASSQRGITPGTEAFF. CDR3 nucleotide sequence: TGTGCCAGCAGCCAAAGGGGGATCACACCGGGCACTGAAGCTTTCTTT.

The CDR3 loop reads CASSEGLVVTDTQYF. The CDR3, as DNA: TGCGCCAGCAGTGAAGGTTTGGTAGTGACAGATACGCAGTATTTT. The V call is TRBV10-2, the J call TRBJ2-3; D uncertain. Germline CDR1 reads WSHSY; CDR2 reads SAAADI. V lost 3 bases and J lost 3, with 13 bases in between. The length of the CDR3 is 15 residues.

The gene calls are TRBV5-1 and TRBJ2-3, with 10 bases that match TRBD1. This CDR3 region has 15 residues. Germline CDR1 reads SGHRS; CDR2 reads YFSETQ. The V segment lost 4 bases and the J segment 1 base; nucleotides outside the gene matches: 3. The CDR3 bases are TGCGCCAGCAGCCACGGGACAGGGGGCACAGATACGCAGTATTTT. Its translation is CASSHGTGGTDTQYF.

This sequence joins TRBV6-5 and TRBJ1-6; D is ambiguous. This CDR3 region has 16 residues. The V end lost 4 bases, the J end lost 9 bases, and 19 bases lay between the germline ends. Per germline, CDR1 MNHEY and CDR2 SVGAGI. CDR3 sequence reads: CASSFSSKSKGSPLHF. The CDR3, as DNA: TGTGCCAGCAGTTTCTCGTCCAAAAGTAAAGGTTCACCCCTCCACTTT.